Each of the 27 T cell receptor beta chains below was sequenced from the same sample in a study of T-cell memory formation after mild COVID-19 (dated by TCRdb to 2020 to 2023). The library was prepared using 5' RACE. Sequencing was performed on an Illumina NovaSeq 6000. TCRdb reworked the public reads: Q25 trimming with fastp, MiXCR clone assembly, productive beta chains retained. Entries that share a CDR3 protein sequence are merged under the most common genes and DNA. This sample gives 80,000 to 95,000 distinct CDR3 sequences in total; approximately 25% of them show up just once. Roughly two fifths of the sample is held by the ten biggest clonotypes. The sample taken for sequencing was PBMCs or a T cell subset sorted from them (not recorded which). The receptors shown here come from a young man who had mild COVID-19 (a few samples of this study predate the infection). The sample titles of this study are shuffled in the database, so cell type and time point are left out; the donor was told from shared clones.

This chain links TRBV7-9 with TRBJ2-2; TRBD1 aligns across 9 bases. CDR3 length equals 15 residues. Germline CDR1 reads SEHNR; CDR2 reads FQNEAQ (reference sequence). The J segment lost 4 bases and the V segment lost 5 bases, leaving 5 bases of the junction unmatched. CDR3 loop: CASSTGTGLTGELFF. Here the CDR3 DNA reads TGTGCCAGCAGCACCGGGACAGGGCTCACCGGGGAGCTGTTTTTT.

V usage is TRBV6-1 and J usage is TRBJ2-2, with D possibly matching TRBD1 (5 bases). The CDR3 sequence is 13 residues long. The V end lost 7 bases, the J end lost 6 bases, and 12 bases lay between the germline ends. Germline CDR1 and CDR2: MNHNS and SASEGT. CDR3 sequence reads: CASTQDGPGELFF. Here the CDR3 DNA reads TGTGCCAGCACACAGGACGGCCCCGGGGAGCTGTTTTTT.

The genes are TRBV7-9 and TRBJ2-5; 9 nucleotides line up with TRBD2. From germline, CDR1 is SEHNR and CDR2 FQNEAQ (reference sequence). The CDR3 covers 15 residues. Trimming at V came to 2 bases and at J to 4 bases, leaving 5 bases not matched to a gene. The CDR3 sequence is CASSLSSGGGETQYF. The CDR3 DNA is TGTGCCAGCAGCTTAAGTAGCGGGGGAGGAGAGACCCAGTACTTC. Based on the CDR3 plus reference TRBV7-9 and TRBJ2-5, the full variable domain is DTGVSQNPRHKITKRGQNVTFRCDPISEHNRLYWYRQTLGQGPEFLTYFQNEAQLEKSRLLSDRFSAERPKGSFSTLEIQRTEQGDSAMYLCASSLSSGGGETQYFGPGTRLLVL.

This clonotype came up a few times. CDR3 loop: CASAGVYTEAFF. The DNA of the CDR3 is TGTGCTAGTGCGGGGGTATACACTGAAGCTTTCTTT. The chain uses TRBV12-5 and TRBJ1-1; D perhaps matches TRBD1 (5 bases). V lost 7 bases and J lost 3, with 9 bases in between. The CDR3 sequence is 12 residues long. Looked up from germline, CDR1 is LGHNT and CDR2 is FRNRAP.

The chain couples TRBV11-2 to TRBJ2-2; D unclear. The CDR3 contains 13 residues. The V end was cut by 5 bases, the J end by 7 bases, with 11 bases between. The germline V gene encodes CDR1 SGHAT and CDR2 FQNNGV. The CDR3 spells CASSPQGSGELFF. CDR3 DNA: TGTGCCAGCAGCCCCCAAGGTAGCGGGGAGCTGTTTTTT. The full variable domain, with the rest looked up from reference TRBV11-2 and TRBJ2-2, is EAGVAQSPRYKIIEKRQSVAFWCNPISGHATLYWYQQILGQGPKLLIQFQNNGVVDDSQLPKDRFSAERLKGVDSTLKIQPAKLEDSAVYLCASSPQGSGELFFGEGSRLTVL.

This clonotype was found a few times. V gene TRBV24-1 combines with J gene TRBJ1-1; 8 bases map to TRBD1. The germline gives CDR1 KGHDR, CDR2 SFDVKD. Trimming cost V 3 bases and J 0 bases; bases outside gene matches: 5. The CDR3 runs to 16 residues. CDR3 sequence: CATSDHRQGMNTEAFF. The CDR3 DNA is TGTGCCACCAGTGATCACCGACAGGGGATGAACACTGAAGCTTTCTTT.

This clonotype was detected only a few times. This chain connects TRBV7-9 to TRBJ2-5, with 8 bases that match TRBD2. The CDR3 contains 14 residues. Germline CDR1 reads SEHNR; CDR2 reads FQNEAQ (reference sequence). The ends lost 2 bases at V and 2 bases at J; junction bases unmatched: 1. CDR3 amino acids: CASSLTSGQETQYF. DNA for the CDR3: TGTGCCAGCAGCTTAACTAGCGGTCAAGAGACCCAGTACTTC.

This clonotype occurred a few times. The gene calls are TRBV2 and TRBJ2-7; TRBD1 is a possible D gene (5 bases). V shed 2 bases and J shed 3 bases, with 11 bases lying between them. Germline CDR1 reads SNHLY; CDR2 reads FYNNEI. The CDR3 covers 14 residues. CDR3 DNA: TGTGCCAGCAGTGAAAAGGGTCAGGGCTACGAGCAGTACTTC. Protein product: CASSEKGQGYEQYF.

This sequence joins TRBV7-9 and TRBJ2-1, with TRBD2 matching over 7 bases. Germline trimming cut 3 bases from V and 4 bases from J; bases unmatched to any gene: 12. Germline V gives CDR1 SEHNR, CDR2 FQNEAQ (reference sequence). The CDR3 covers 17 residues. CDR3 nucleotides: TGTGCCAGCAGCTTCAGGAGTGGGGGGGAAGTTTACAATGAGCAGTTCTTC. Its translation is CASSFRSGGEVYNEQFF.

This clonotype turned up a few times. V gene TRBV7-9 combines with J gene TRBJ2-3, with no clear D. The CDR3 has 16 residues. Germline CDR1 SEHNR, CDR2 FQNEAQ (reference sequence). The V gene lost 2 bases and the J gene lost 0 bases, with 12 bases spanning the gap. CDR3 region: CASSLRAGASTDTQYF. The CDR3 DNA sequence: TGTGCCAGCAGCTTACGCGCAGGAGCTAGCACAGATACGCAGTATTTT.

The chain uses TRBV5-4 and TRBJ2-2; perhaps TRBD2 as D (6 bases). Germline V gives CDR1 SGHNT, CDR2 YYREEE (reference sequence). The CDR3 totals 14 residues. V was shortened by 3 bases and J by 3 bases, with 9 bases between the two germline ends. The chain's CDR3 is CASSWGEDTGELFF. DNA for the CDR3: TGTGCCAGCAGCTGGGGGGAGGACACCGGGGAGCTGTTTTTT.

This clonotype was counted between two and nine times. This sequence joins TRBV7-2 and TRBJ2-5, with TRBD2 matching over 14 bases. In germline, CDR1 is SGHTA, CDR2 FQGNSA. This CDR3 spans 15 amino acids. Unmatched junction bases numbered 1, after V lost 5 bases and J lost 2 bases. The CDR3 reads CASSRTSGGQETQYF. Written as DNA, the CDR3 is TGTGCCAGCAGCCGGACTAGCGGGGGGCAAGAGACCCAGTACTTC.

The chain employs TRBV7-2 and TRBJ2-5, with 9 bases that match TRBD2. Germline CDR1 and CDR2: SGHTA and FQGNSA. V was clipped by 1 base and J by 5 bases; unmatched bases: 5. The CDR3 runs 15 residues. The CDR3 DNA follows: TGTGCCAGCAGCTTAGGCGGGAGGGCTCGGGAGACCCAGTACTTC. Translated: CASSLGGRARETQYF.

The sample holds a few counts of this clonotype. The CDR3 is CAISETEYSALGTEAFF. CDR3 nucleotide sequence: TGTGCCATCAGTGAGACTGAGTACAGCGCGTTGGGAACTGAAGCTTTCTTT. The chain recombines TRBV10-3 with TRBJ1-1; D uncertain. V shed 2 bases and J shed 5 bases, with 21 bases lying between them. CDR3 size: 17 residues. Germline CDR1 reads ENHRY; CDR2 reads SYGVKD.

The chain links TRBV27 to TRBJ1-1; no firm D call. V lost 3 bases and J lost 5, with 10 bases in between. Germline V lookup: CDR1 MNHEY, CDR2 SMNVEV (reference sequence). This CDR3 is built from 13 residues. The CDR3 DNA reads TGTGCCAGCAGTTTGGGGTGGCGGACTGAAGCTTTCTTT. It is translated as CASSLGWRTEAFF.

There are a few counts of this clonotype. The rearrangement uses TRBV20-1 and TRBJ2-5, with 9 bases identical to TRBD2. J lost 5 bases, V lost 7 bases, and 14 bases had no gene match. Germline V lookup: CDR1 DFQATT, CDR2 SNEGSKA (reference sequence). The CDR3 runs to 15 residues. The CDR3 loop is CSVRRGLAGSETQYF. The CDR3 DNA is TGCAGTGTAAGAAGGGGACTAGCAGGTTCTGAGACCCAGTACTTC.

V is TRBV6-2 or TRBV6-3 and J is TRBJ2-7; no clear D gene. Germline V gene lookup returns CDR1 MNHEY and CDR2 SVGEGT. V shed 0 bases and J shed 2 bases, with 2 bases lying between them. The CDR3 is 12 amino acids. CDR3 in amino acids: CASSYSPYEQYF. CDR3 nucleotide sequence: TGTGCCAGCAGTTACTCTCCCTACGAGCAGTACTTC.

The chain uses TRBV4-3 and TRBJ1-2; maybe TRBD1 (5 bases). The CDR3 runs to 14 residues. CDR1 is LGHNA and CDR2 is YSLEER in the germline V gene. V gave up 3 bases and J gave up 2 bases, with 10 bases separating them. The CDR3 region is CASSHQGTNYGYTF. The CDR3 DNA sequence: TGCGCCAGCAGCCATCAGGGAACCAACTATGGCTACACCTTC.

The table lists this clonotype with a few counts. V gene TRBV7-9 combines with J gene TRBJ2-3; unclear D gene. Germline CDR1 is SEHNR and CDR2 is FQNEAQ (reference sequence). V was trimmed by 1 base and J by 2 bases, leaving 13 bases between them. The CDR3 is made up of 16 amino acids. CDR3 coding DNA: TGTGCCAGCAGCTTAGATCGTGGTAACCCCACAGATACGCAGTATTTT. The encoded protein is CASSLDRGNPTDTQYF. Based on the CDR3 plus reference TRBV7-9 and TRBJ2-3, the full variable domain is DTGVSQNPRHKITKRGQNVTFRCDPISEHNRLYWYRQTLGQGPEFLTYFQNEAQLEKSRLLSDRFSAERPKGSFSTLEIQRTEQGDSAMYLCASSLDRGNPTDTQYFGPGTRLTVL.

The chain is built from TRBV7-8 and TRBJ2-7; 8 positions agree with TRBD2. The CDR3 runs 12 residues. The germline V gene encodes CDR1 SGHVS and CDR2 FQNEAQ. J lost 7 bases, V lost 9 bases, and 8 bases had no gene match. The CDR3 DNA reads TGTGCCAGTCATGCGGGGGGCAATGAGCAGTACTTC. It yields the protein CASHAGGNEQYF.

The CDR3 loop is CASSPTSGGANTGELFF. CDR3 coding DNA: TGTGCCAGCAGCCCGACTAGCGGGGGGGCGAACACCGGGGAGCTGTTTTTT. This sequence joins TRBV5-5 and TRBJ2-2; 14 nucleotides agree with TRBD2. The junction had 2 bases not matched to a gene; V was cut back by 4 bases and J by 0 bases. CDR1 SGHKS and CDR2 YYEKEE come from the germline V gene (reference sequence). The CDR3 sequence is 17 residues long.

For the CDR3, the DNA is TGTGCCAGCAGCGCAAGTACTAGCGGCTACTCCTACGAGCAGTACTTC. Translating gives CASSASTSGYSYEQYF. This chain joins TRBV4-2 and TRBJ2-7; the match to TRBD2 covers 8 bases. Unmatched junction bases numbered 9, after V lost 5 bases and J lost 0 bases. Germline CDR1 and CDR2: LGHNA and YNFKEQ. CDR3 length: 16 residues.

The chain couples TRBV29-1 to TRBJ2-7; D unresolved. The V gene's germline CDR1 is SQVTM and CDR2 ANQGSEA. The CDR3 is made up of 11 amino acids. Trimming cost V 4 bases and J 3 bases, with 7 bases left between them. CDR3 bases: TGCAGCGTTGTGGCAGGCTACGAGCAGTACGTC. Its translation is CSVVAGYEQYV.

This clonotype was seen only a few times. V usage is TRBV7-9 and J usage is TRBJ2-6; D is uncertain. With 6 bases removed from V and 0 bases from J, the gap between germline ends came to 9 bases. This CDR3 contains 15 residues. Germline assignment: CDR1 SEHNR and CDR2 FQNEAQ (reference sequence). Here the CDR3 reads CASRGPFSGANVLTF. CDR3 nucleotides: TGTGCCAGCAGGGGCCCTTTCTCTGGGGCCAACGTCCTGACTTTC. Together with reference TRBV7-9 and TRBJ2-6, the CDR3 gives the full variable domain: DTGVSQNPRHKITKRGQNVTFRCDPISEHNRLYWYRQTLGQGPEFLTYFQNEAQLEKSRLLSDRFSAERPKGSFSTLEIQRTEQGDSAMYLCASRGPFSGANVLTFGAGSRLTVL.

This clonotype was found a few times. The chain has TRBV5-4 and TRBJ2-3; 9 bases are shared with TRBD1. The length of the CDR3 is 17 residues. Germline assignment: CDR1 SGHNT and CDR2 YYREEE (reference sequence). V lost 2 bases, J lost 3 bases, and 10 bases stayed unmatched. The CDR3 coding sequence is TGTGCCAGCAGCTTCTACCGGGACAGGGCTCTTACAGATACGCAGTATTTT. Translated: CASSFYRDRALTDTQYF.

The chain combines TRBV20-1 with TRBJ2-2; D not resolved. This CDR3 is 12 amino acids long. Trimming cost V 7 bases and J 3 bases, with 9 bases left between them. Germline V CDR1 and CDR2: DFQATT, SNEGSKA (reference sequence). CDR3 DNA sequence: TGCAGTGGAATGGGGTACACCGGGGAGCTGTTTTTT. Translated: CSGMGYTGELFF.

The rearrangement uses TRBV28 and TRBJ2-6; D gene unclear. Trimming left V 2 bases short and J 0 bases short, with 5 bases between. This CDR3 is built from 15 residues. Germline V gene lookup returns CDR1 MDHEN and CDR2 SYDVKM. CDR3 nucleotides: TGTGCCAGCAGTTTACGGTACTCTGGGGCCAACGTCCTGACTTTC. Encoded protein: CASSLRYSGANVLTF.